This note documents a single T cell receptor beta chain sequence. Its antigen remains unidentified. Base quality data are lacking; no much larger clone is found one base away. TCRbeta CDR3 regions were amplified from genomic DNA by means of the immunoSEQ Assay, a bias-controlled multiplex PCR. In the paper's pipeline: Nucleated cell counts per sample were estimated from amplification of reference gene primers within the assay. To quantify the absolute abundance of each unique TCRbeta CDR3 rearrangement, sequence reads were collapsed and filtered. For each sample, productive Simpson clonality was calculated by taking the square root of Simpson's diversity index across productive rearrangements. TCRdb carries this immuneACCESS record with in-frame sequences only. Its versions omit some clonotypes, under half of them owing to an unresolved V gene in the studies checked, with the rest unexplained. V and J calls and clone size are as listed in that table; D and trimming were resolved from the DNA. This sample comprises some 200,000 clones, 84% of them detected only once. Clones ranked in the top ten supply approximately 10% of the sample.

The data are from a study of blood T cell repertoires in COVID-19 (TCRdb year 2020). Concerning the study at large: Samples from collaborators originated in the United States, Italy and Spain and spanned both the acute and convalescent phases of COVID-19. Nearly every sample came with metadata listing a de-identified subject ID, COVID-19 status, age in years and sex. A freely available public database, intended as a resource for researchers studying the immune response to SARS-CoV-2, is where the repertoires were released. Where available, HLA class I and class II types were obtained from metadata supplied by the sample provider rather than from assay-based typing. The samples were drawn from two sources: the first 160 participants of the ongoing ImmuneRACE study, and some 1,300 subjects contributed by 6 global collaborators. The prospective study material was composed of cDNA or gDNA derived from T cells, B-cell-depleted T cells, or PBMCs. Subjects who had been exposed to COVID-19, were actively infected with it, or had recovered from it provided the deeply sampled blood TCRbeta repertoires that made up the dataset. The paper's findings and limits, for the study overall: The amount of clinical and demographic metadata varied by source and participant and was provided uncurated.

One collaborating source in Seattle enrolled patients during active infection and followed them longitudinally through the course of disease. The collaborating institutions used their own protocols to collect whole blood in K2EDTA tubes. For TCRbeta analysis, collaborator samples were shipped as frozen whole blood, as isolated PBMCs, or as DNA extracted from either sample type. This clonotype was obtained from an elderly woman with COVID-19, enrolled during active disease. Sequencing input: peripheral blood.

CDR3 sequence: CASSLTGALNSPLHF. The DNA reads as follows: TGTGCCAGCAGTCTCACAGGGGCGTTGAATTCACCCCTCCACTTT. The chain is made from TRBV6-2 or TRBV6-3 and TRBJ1-6; the junction holds 7 bases that match TRBD1. The CDR3 spans 15 residues, from the cysteine through the phenylalanine. The kept DNA is CDR3 alone, 45 bases in frame from the first base. CDR1 and CDR2, per the germline V gene, are MNHEY and SVGEGT. From V the trimming removes 5 bases and from J it removes 7 bases, while the gene matches leave 8 bases of the junction unaccounted for.